The clone carrying this TCR beta chain has only a few counts. Measured with immunoSEQ multiplex PCR; TCRdb has only the in-frame clones, and not every one. Counted here are roughly 120,000 clones, roughly nine tenths occurring once; the ten biggest clones make up 1.5% to 2%. These data originate in a study of blood T cell repertoires in COVID-19. The V and J ends lost 6 bases and 7 bases, in that order; junction bases with no gene match: 9. CDR1 is MNHEY, CDR2 SVGAGI, per germline. This CDR3 comprises 14 residues. Sample: peripheral blood. V gene TRBV6-5 combines with J gene TRBJ1-2, with 9 bases fitting TRBD1. The receptor was derived from a human donor with active COVID-19. The donor label of this sample is uncertain. The CDR3 loop reads CASRGMDRGVGYTF. CDR3 DNA: TGTGCCAGCAGAGGAATGGACAGGGGCGTTGGCTACACCTTC.